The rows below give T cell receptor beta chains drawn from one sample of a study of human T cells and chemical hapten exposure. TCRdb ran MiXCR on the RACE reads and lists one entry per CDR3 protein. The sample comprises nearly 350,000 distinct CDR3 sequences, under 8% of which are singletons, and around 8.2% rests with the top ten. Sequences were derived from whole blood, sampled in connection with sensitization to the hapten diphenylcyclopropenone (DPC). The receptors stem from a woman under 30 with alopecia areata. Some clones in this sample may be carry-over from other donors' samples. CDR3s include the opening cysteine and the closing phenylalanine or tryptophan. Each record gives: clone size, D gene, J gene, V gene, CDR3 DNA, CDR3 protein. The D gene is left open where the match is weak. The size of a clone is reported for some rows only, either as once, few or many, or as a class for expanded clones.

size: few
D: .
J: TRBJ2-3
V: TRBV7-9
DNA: TGTGCCAGCAGCTTATCGGGGGTAGGCACAGATACGCAGTATTTT
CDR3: CASSLSGVGTDTQYF

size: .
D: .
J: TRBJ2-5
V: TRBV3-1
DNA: TGTGCCAGCAGCTTCACCACGTACCAAGAGACCCAGTACTTC
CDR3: CASSFTTYQETQYF

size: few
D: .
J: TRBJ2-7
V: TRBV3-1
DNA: TGTGCCAGCAGCCAAGACCCGGAACTCTACGAGCAGTACTTC
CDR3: CASSQDPELYEQYF

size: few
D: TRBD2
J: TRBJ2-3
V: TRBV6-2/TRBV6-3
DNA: TGTGCCAGCAGTTACCCCGGACTAGCGGGGGGGCATTCTAGCACAGATACGCAGTATTTT
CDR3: CASSYPGLAGGHSSTDTQYF

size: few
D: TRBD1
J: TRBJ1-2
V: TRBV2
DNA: TGTGCCAGCCCCGGATTACAGGGGGCGAATGGCTACACCTTC
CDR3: CASPGLQGANGYTF

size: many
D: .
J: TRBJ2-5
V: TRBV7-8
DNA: TGTGCCAGCAGCTTAGGGGAACTGTTCCAAGAGACCCAGTACTTC
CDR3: CASSLGELFQETQYF

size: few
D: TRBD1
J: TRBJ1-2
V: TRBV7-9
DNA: TGTGCCAGCAGCCCCCCCTTGGGGGGGACAGGGCGCTATGGCTACACCTTC
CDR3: CASSPPLGGTGRYGYTF

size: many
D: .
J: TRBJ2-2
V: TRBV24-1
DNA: TGTGCCACCAGTGATGAGTACACCGGGGAGCTGTTTTTT
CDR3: CATSDEYTGELFF

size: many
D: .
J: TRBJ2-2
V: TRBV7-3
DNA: TGTGCCAGCAGTAAACAGGGACCGAACACCGGGGAGCTGTTTTTT
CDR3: CASSKQGPNTGELFF

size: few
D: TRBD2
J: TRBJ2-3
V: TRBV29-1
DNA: TGCAGCGCAAGACTAGCGGGGTGCCGCACAGATACGCAGTATTTT
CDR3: CSARLAGCRTDTQYF

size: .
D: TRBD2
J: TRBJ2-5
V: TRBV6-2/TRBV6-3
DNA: TGTGCCAGCAGTGTCTCTAGCGGACAAGAGACCCAGTACTTC
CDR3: CASSVSSGQETQYF

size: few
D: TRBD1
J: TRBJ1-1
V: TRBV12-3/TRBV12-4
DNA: TGTGCCAGCAGTCTACAGGGGGGCGGAACTGAAGCTTTCTTT
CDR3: CASSLQGGGTEAFF

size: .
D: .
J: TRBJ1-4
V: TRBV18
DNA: TGTGCCAGCTCATCGGACAGAACTAATGAAAAACTGTTTTTT
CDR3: CASSSDRTNEKLFF

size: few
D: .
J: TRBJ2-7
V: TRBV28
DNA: TGTGCCAGCAGTTTATCCGGGGTTCGAGGCGAGCAGTACTTC
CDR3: CASSLSGVRGEQYF

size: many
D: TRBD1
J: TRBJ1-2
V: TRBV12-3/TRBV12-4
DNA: TGTGCCAGCAGTCCCCTTCAAGGGGGCTACTATGGCTACACCTTC
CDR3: CASSPLQGGYYGYTF

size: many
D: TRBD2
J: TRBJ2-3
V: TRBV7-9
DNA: TGTGCCAGCGCCACGACTAGCGCGACAGATACGCAGTATTTT
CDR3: CASATTSATDTQYF